This T cell receptor beta chain is from a study of cytomegalovirus exposure and HLA in healthy donors. Looked up from germline, CDR1 is MNHEY and CDR2 is SVGAGI. The CDR3 loop spans 13 amino acids. V lost 8 bases, J lost 9 bases, and 17 bases lay in between. Sequenced by immunoSEQ multiplex PCR; TCRdb stores in-frame clones only, minus some. Here the sample spans about 130,000 clones, roughly 86% being singletons. The V call is TRBV6-5, the J call TRBJ1-5; D gene unclear. This clonotype was sampled from a man aged 25 to 45 in good health and CMV-seronegative. Material for sequencing was PBMCs. The CDR3: CASGGSDSGPQHF. The CDR3 DNA sequence: TGTGCCAGCGGTGGCAGCGACTCTGGGCCCCAGCATTTT.